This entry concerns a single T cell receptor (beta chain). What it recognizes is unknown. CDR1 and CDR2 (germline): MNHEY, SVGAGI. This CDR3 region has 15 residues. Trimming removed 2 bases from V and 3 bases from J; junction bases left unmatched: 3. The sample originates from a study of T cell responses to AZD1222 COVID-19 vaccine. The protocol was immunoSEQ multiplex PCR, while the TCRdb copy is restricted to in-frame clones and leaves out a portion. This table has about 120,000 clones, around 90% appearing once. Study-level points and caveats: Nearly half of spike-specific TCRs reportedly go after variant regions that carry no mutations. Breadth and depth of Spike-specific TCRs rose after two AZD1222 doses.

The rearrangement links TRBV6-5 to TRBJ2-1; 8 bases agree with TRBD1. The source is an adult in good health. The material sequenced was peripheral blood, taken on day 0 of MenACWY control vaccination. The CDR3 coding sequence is TGTGCCAGCAGTTACGGGACAGGACACTACAATGAGCAGTTCTTC. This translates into CASSYGTGHYNEQFF.